One and the same sample provided the 20 T cell receptor beta chains below, sequenced in a study of control samples from healthy donors and cancer patients. Produced via immunoSEQ multiplex PCR; TCRdb's table is partial and in-frame only. The profile shows 150,000 to 200,000 clones, 93% of them singletons. Source material: blood. The receptors shown here come from a woman aged 55-69 years in good health.

The V and J genes are TRBV5-1 and TRBJ1-2, with no clear D. The V end lost 0 bases, the J end lost 3 bases, and 6 bases lay between the germline ends. Germline V lookup: CDR1 SGHRS, CDR2 YFSETQ. CDR3 length: 13 residues. DNA of the CDR3: TGCGCCAGCAGCTTGGTTCCTGACTATGGCTACACCTTC. Protein: CASSLVPDYGYTF.

This clone was seen a single time. The chain employs TRBV7-8 and TRBJ1-5; TRBD1 might be the D (5 bases). Germline CDR1 reads SGHVS; CDR2 reads FQNEAQ. V was cut by 4 bases and J by 5 bases, with 9 bases left in between. This CDR3 comprises 13 residues. For the CDR3, the DNA is TGTGCCAGCAGCTCAGGGAGGTATCAGCCCCAGCATTTT. This translates into CASSSGRYQPQHF.

The J gene is TRBJ1-5, the V gene TRBV7-9, with D maybe TRBD1 (5 bases). This CDR3 spans 15 amino acids. Trimming stripped 5 bases from V and 3 bases from J, with 14 bases between. Germline V gene lookup returns CDR1 SEHNR and CDR2 FQNEAQ (reference sequence). The DNA of the CDR3 is TGTGCCAGCAGCGCTGCCGACAGATTCAATCAGCCCCAGCATTTT. This codes for CASSAADRFNQPQHF.

The chain carries TRBV29-1 and TRBJ2-3, with 11 nucleotides matching TRBD2. This CDR3 is built from 14 residues. The junction had 1 base not matched to a gene; V was cut back by 3 bases and J by 2 bases. The V gene's germline CDR1 is SQVTM and CDR2 ANQGSEA. The CDR3: CSVETSGVTDTQYF. In DNA, the CDR3 is TGCAGCGTTGAGACTAGCGGGGTCACAGATACGCAGTATTTT.

V and J are TRBV30 and TRBJ1-3; D is uncertain. Trimming removed 2 bases from V and 0 bases from J, with 11 bases in between. This CDR3 spans 15 amino acids. Germline V CDR1 and CDR2: GTSNPN, SVGIG (reference sequence). CDR3 residues: CAWSPAGSSGNTIYF. The CDR3 DNA reads TGTGCCTGGAGTCCGGCAGGAAGCTCTGGAAACACCATATATTTT.

The chain combines TRBV7-3 with TRBJ2-3, with TRBD2 matching over 9 bases. CDR1 is SGHTA and CDR2 is FQGTGA in the germline V gene. J was trimmed by 0 bases and V by 1 base; bases with no gene match: 14. The length of the CDR3 is 20 residues. The CDR3 protein is CASSLNPSSGEIASTDTQYF. As DNA, the CDR3 is TGTGCCAGCAGCTTAAATCCGTCTAGCGGGGAGATAGCTAGCACAGATACGCAGTATTTT.

This clone has a single count. V usage is TRBV6-2 or TRBV6-3 and J usage is TRBJ1-4; the match to TRBD1 covers 7 bases. V lost 4 bases and J lost 6; bases outside the gene matches: 5. The CDR3 loop spans 14 amino acids. Looked up from germline, CDR1 is MNHEY and CDR2 is SVGEGT. Here the CDR3 reads CASSFWTGDEKLFF. CDR3 in DNA: TGTGCCAGCAGTTTTTGGACAGGAGATGAAAAACTGTTTTTT.

The CDR3: CASSVDVGGGETQYF. The CDR3 DNA sequence: TGTGCCAGCAGCGTAGATGTGGGGGGCGGAGAGACCCAGTACTTC. The rearrangement uses TRBV9 and TRBJ2-5, with D perhaps given as TRBD1 or TRBD2 (6 bases each). The V end lost 0 bases, the J end lost 4 bases, and 13 bases lay between the germline ends. Germline V gene data show CDR1 as SGDLS and CDR2 as YYNGEE. This CDR3 has 15 residues.

The genes are TRBV25-1 and TRBJ2-5; D gene ambiguous. The CDR3 totals 12 residues. From germline, CDR1 is MGHDK and CDR2 SYGVNS. V was shortened by 4 bases and J by 1 base, with 4 bases between the two germline ends. The CDR3 DNA follows: TGTGCCAGCAGTGTCATCCAAGAGACCCAGTACTTC. As protein: CASSVIQETQYF.

This chain uses TRBV9 with TRBJ1-1; D gene uncertain. CDR3 size: 13 residues. Per the germline V gene, CDR1 is SGDLS and CDR2 is YYNGEE. The V end lost 7 bases, the J end lost 1 base, and 11 bases lay between the germline ends. CDR3 in amino acids: CASGGQPNTEAFF. CDR3 sequence (DNA): TGTGCCAGCGGTGGGCAGCCGAACACTGAAGCTTTCTTT.

The chain links TRBV9 to TRBJ1-2; 9 nucleotides align to TRBD1. The germline V gene encodes CDR1 SGDLS and CDR2 YYNGEE. The CDR3 spans 17 residues. Trimming at V came to 3 bases and at J to 4 bases, leaving 13 bases not matched to a gene. The DNA for the CDR3 is TGTGCCAGCAGCGCTTACAGGGGGCGCGAGGCGGGCTATGGCTACACCTTC. Its translation is CASSAYRGREAGYGYTF.

V and J are TRBV6-5 and TRBJ1-2; 9 bases fit TRBD1. This CDR3 is 13 amino acids long. V lost 7 bases, J lost 8 bases, and 8 bases stayed unmatched. Per germline, CDR1 MNHEY and CDR2 SVGAGI. This CDR3 reads CASNVQGAPGYTF. CDR3 DNA sequence: TGTGCCAGCAACGTACAGGGGGCCCCCGGCTACACCTTC.

The chain has TRBV9 and TRBJ2-2, with TRBD2 matching over 12 bases. The CDR3 totals 17 residues. Looked up from germline, CDR1 is SGDLS and CDR2 is YYNGEE. J gave up 3 bases and V 3 bases, and 6 bases lay outside the gene matches. The CDR3 DNA reads as TGTGCCAGCAGCGCGACTAGCGGGGGAGCCGACACCGGGGAGCTGTTTTTT. Translation gives CASSATSGGADTGELFF.

The V call is TRBV11-3, the J call TRBJ1-2; 9 bases line up with TRBD1. V gave up 6 bases and J gave up 0 bases; unmatched junction bases: 8. CDR1 SGHNT and CDR2 YENEEA come from the germline V gene. This CDR3 has 16 amino acids. The CDR3 nucleotides are TGTGCCAGCAGTTGGGGGACAGGGCACGCTAACTATGGCTACACCTTC. It specifies CASSWGTGHANYGYTF.

This chain joins TRBV7-2 and TRBJ1-6; D is unresolved. Germline lookup yields CDR1 SGHTA and CDR2 FQGNSA. This CDR3 is built from 15 residues. V lost 5 bases and J lost 8, with 16 bases in between. CDR3 region: CASSQSITDYSPLHF. In DNA, the CDR3 is TGTGCCAGCAGCCAAAGTATTACAGATTATTCACCCCTCCACTTT.

This rearrangement joins TRBV4-2 to TRBJ2-7; TRBD1 agrees at 7 bases. V shed 4 bases, J shed 4 bases, and the junction held 7 bases outside the gene matches. From germline, CDR1 is LGHNA and CDR2 YNFKEQ. CDR3 length: 14 amino acids. CDR3: CASSPRQGYYEQYF. In nucleotides, the CDR3 is TGTGCCAGCAGCCCACGACAGGGTTATTACGAGCAGTACTTC.

This rearrangement joins TRBV3-1 (or the pseudogene TRBV3-2) to TRBJ1-3; 7 bases fit TRBD1. In germline, CDR1 is LGHDT, CDR2 YNNKEL (reference sequence). The CDR3 is 16 residues long. Trimming removed 3 bases from V and 0 bases from J; junction bases left unmatched: 5. CDR3 sequence: CASSHYRGRSGNTIYF. CDR3 DNA sequence: TGTGCCAGCAGCCATTACAGGGGACGCTCTGGAAACACCATATATTTT.

The chain combines TRBV5-5 with TRBJ1-2, with D hard to call. The V gene lost 0 bases and the J gene lost 0 bases, with 9 bases spanning the gap. CDR3 length equals 15 residues. Germline values: CDR1 SGHKS, CDR2 YYEKEE (reference sequence). Written as DNA, the CDR3 is TGTGCCAGCAGCTTGGGGTTCGGCGCTAACTATGGCTACACCTTC. It encodes CASSLGFGANYGYTF.

The chain carries TRBV10-1 and TRBJ2-3, with 10 bases lining up with TRBD2. V shed 3 bases and J 1 base; nucleotides not matched to a gene: 1. The length of the CDR3 is 15 residues. The germline V gene has CDR1 WNHNN and CDR2 SYGVQD (reference sequence). CDR3 bases: TGCGCCAGCAGTGATACTAGCGGGGGCACAGATACGCAGTATTTT. It translates to CASSDTSGGTDTQYF.

CDR3 coding DNA: TGTGCCAGCAGCCAAGCAGCGGGGGGGCCAGATACGCAGTATTTT. Translation gives CASSQAAGGPDTQYF. This rearrangement joins TRBV3-1 (or the pseudogene TRBV3-2) to TRBJ2-3; 10 bases line up with TRBD2. This CDR3 spans 15 amino acids. Germline V gene data show CDR1 as LGHDT and CDR2 as YNNKEL (reference sequence). V lost 1 base, J lost 4 bases, and 2 bases stayed unmatched.